These 8 T cell receptor beta chains share one sample of origin, sequenced in a study of T cells in localized non-small cell lung cancer. Some clones are missing from TCRdb's copy, which holds only in-frame ones; the method was immunoSEQ multiplex PCR. The table shows tens of thousands of clones, with about nine tenths occurring only once. The material sequenced was peripheral blood, taken before any cancer treatment. The source of these receptors is a woman between 35 and 70 years old with stage I lung adenocarcinoma.

V is TRBV10-3 and J is TRBJ2-1; TRBD1 or TRBD2 may be the D gene (5 bases each). The germline CDR1 and CDR2 sequences are ENHRY and SYGVKD. The CDR3 covers 16 residues. Trimming removed 8 bases at V and 0 bases at J, with 17 bases between. The CDR3 DNA reads TGTGCCATCCGAGAAGGGGAGCCGATCTCCTACAATGAGCAGTTCTTC. It translates to CAIREGEPISYNEQFF.

The rearrangement links TRBV2 to TRBJ2-7, with 8 bases matching TRBD2. The CDR3 has 18 amino acids. J was trimmed by 9 bases and V by 2 bases; bases with no gene match: 21. The V gene's germline CDR1 is SNHLY and CDR2 FYNNEI. The chain's CDR3 is CASSESVGSGVFEAPQYF. DNA of the CDR3: TGTGCCAGCAGTGAATCTGTCGGTAGCGGGGTGTTCGAGGCGCCGCAGTACTTC.

This clone came up a few times. The chain combines TRBV6-1 with TRBJ1-5, with 7 nucleotides matching TRBD1. This CDR3 has 15 amino acids. The V gene's germline CDR1 is MNHNS and CDR2 SASEGT. With 2 bases clipped from V and 4 bases from J, the junction kept 5 bases outside the gene matches. Here the CDR3 reads CASSELDRVNQPQHF. The CDR3 DNA is TGTGCCAGCAGTGAATTAGACAGGGTGAATCAGCCCCAGCATTTT.

The V and J genes are TRBV15 and TRBJ2-1; D may be TRBD1 (6 bases). CDR1 and CDR2 (germline): LNHNV, YYDKDF (reference sequence). Trimming shortened V by 2 bases and J by 7 bases, and 15 bases separated the two germline ends. The CDR3 consists of 15 residues. CDR3 protein: CATSRTMDSRNEQFF. The CDR3 coding sequence is TGTGCCACCAGCAGAACAATGGACAGTAGGAATGAGCAGTTCTTC. The complete variable domain, with remaining parts taken from reference TRBV15 and TRBJ2-1, reads DAMVIQNPRYQVTQFGKPVTLSCSQTLNHNVMYWYQQKSSQAPKLLFHYYDKDFNNEADTPDNFQSRRPNTSFCFLDIRSPGLGDTAMYLCATSRTMDSRNEQFFGPGTRLTVL.

CDR3 DNA: TGTGCCAGCAGACCCCAGACAGGGGGCCGGACAGATACGCAGTATTTT. Encoded protein: CASRPQTGGRTDTQYF. This chain uses TRBV28 with TRBJ2-3; TRBD1 matches 10 bases. Losses at the gene ends were 6 bases for V and 3 bases for J; bases not matched to a gene: 9. This CDR3 comprises 16 residues. Germline V CDR1 and CDR2: MDHEN, SYDVKM.

The gene calls are TRBV6-6 and TRBJ1-2, with a weak D call TRBD1 (6 bases). Germline values: CDR1 MNHNY, CDR2 SVGAGI (reference sequence). The CDR3 length is 12 residues. The CDR3, as DNA: TGTGCAACAGCGGATACAGGGTATGGCTACACCTTC. Amino acids: CATADTGYGYTF.

The chain carries TRBV18 and TRBJ2-1; D is unclear. The CDR3 loop spans 14 amino acids. CDR1 is KGHSH, CDR2 LQKENI, per germline. Trimming cost V 2 bases and J 5 bases, with 10 bases left between them. The CDR3 reads CASSPMSRNNEQFF. The CDR3 DNA follows: TGTGCCAGCTCACCAATGTCCAGAAACAATGAGCAGTTCTTC.

This chain joins TRBV4-2 and TRBJ2-5, with 8 nucleotides matching TRBD2. Germline CDR1 is LGHNA and CDR2 is YNFKEQ. Trimming cost V 3 bases and J 1 base; bases outside gene matches: 7. This CDR3 comprises 16 residues. The CDR3 sequence is CASSQRGELGQETQYF. The CDR3 DNA follows: TGTGCCAGCAGCCAGCGGGGGGAGTTGGGCCAAGAGACCCAGTACTTC.